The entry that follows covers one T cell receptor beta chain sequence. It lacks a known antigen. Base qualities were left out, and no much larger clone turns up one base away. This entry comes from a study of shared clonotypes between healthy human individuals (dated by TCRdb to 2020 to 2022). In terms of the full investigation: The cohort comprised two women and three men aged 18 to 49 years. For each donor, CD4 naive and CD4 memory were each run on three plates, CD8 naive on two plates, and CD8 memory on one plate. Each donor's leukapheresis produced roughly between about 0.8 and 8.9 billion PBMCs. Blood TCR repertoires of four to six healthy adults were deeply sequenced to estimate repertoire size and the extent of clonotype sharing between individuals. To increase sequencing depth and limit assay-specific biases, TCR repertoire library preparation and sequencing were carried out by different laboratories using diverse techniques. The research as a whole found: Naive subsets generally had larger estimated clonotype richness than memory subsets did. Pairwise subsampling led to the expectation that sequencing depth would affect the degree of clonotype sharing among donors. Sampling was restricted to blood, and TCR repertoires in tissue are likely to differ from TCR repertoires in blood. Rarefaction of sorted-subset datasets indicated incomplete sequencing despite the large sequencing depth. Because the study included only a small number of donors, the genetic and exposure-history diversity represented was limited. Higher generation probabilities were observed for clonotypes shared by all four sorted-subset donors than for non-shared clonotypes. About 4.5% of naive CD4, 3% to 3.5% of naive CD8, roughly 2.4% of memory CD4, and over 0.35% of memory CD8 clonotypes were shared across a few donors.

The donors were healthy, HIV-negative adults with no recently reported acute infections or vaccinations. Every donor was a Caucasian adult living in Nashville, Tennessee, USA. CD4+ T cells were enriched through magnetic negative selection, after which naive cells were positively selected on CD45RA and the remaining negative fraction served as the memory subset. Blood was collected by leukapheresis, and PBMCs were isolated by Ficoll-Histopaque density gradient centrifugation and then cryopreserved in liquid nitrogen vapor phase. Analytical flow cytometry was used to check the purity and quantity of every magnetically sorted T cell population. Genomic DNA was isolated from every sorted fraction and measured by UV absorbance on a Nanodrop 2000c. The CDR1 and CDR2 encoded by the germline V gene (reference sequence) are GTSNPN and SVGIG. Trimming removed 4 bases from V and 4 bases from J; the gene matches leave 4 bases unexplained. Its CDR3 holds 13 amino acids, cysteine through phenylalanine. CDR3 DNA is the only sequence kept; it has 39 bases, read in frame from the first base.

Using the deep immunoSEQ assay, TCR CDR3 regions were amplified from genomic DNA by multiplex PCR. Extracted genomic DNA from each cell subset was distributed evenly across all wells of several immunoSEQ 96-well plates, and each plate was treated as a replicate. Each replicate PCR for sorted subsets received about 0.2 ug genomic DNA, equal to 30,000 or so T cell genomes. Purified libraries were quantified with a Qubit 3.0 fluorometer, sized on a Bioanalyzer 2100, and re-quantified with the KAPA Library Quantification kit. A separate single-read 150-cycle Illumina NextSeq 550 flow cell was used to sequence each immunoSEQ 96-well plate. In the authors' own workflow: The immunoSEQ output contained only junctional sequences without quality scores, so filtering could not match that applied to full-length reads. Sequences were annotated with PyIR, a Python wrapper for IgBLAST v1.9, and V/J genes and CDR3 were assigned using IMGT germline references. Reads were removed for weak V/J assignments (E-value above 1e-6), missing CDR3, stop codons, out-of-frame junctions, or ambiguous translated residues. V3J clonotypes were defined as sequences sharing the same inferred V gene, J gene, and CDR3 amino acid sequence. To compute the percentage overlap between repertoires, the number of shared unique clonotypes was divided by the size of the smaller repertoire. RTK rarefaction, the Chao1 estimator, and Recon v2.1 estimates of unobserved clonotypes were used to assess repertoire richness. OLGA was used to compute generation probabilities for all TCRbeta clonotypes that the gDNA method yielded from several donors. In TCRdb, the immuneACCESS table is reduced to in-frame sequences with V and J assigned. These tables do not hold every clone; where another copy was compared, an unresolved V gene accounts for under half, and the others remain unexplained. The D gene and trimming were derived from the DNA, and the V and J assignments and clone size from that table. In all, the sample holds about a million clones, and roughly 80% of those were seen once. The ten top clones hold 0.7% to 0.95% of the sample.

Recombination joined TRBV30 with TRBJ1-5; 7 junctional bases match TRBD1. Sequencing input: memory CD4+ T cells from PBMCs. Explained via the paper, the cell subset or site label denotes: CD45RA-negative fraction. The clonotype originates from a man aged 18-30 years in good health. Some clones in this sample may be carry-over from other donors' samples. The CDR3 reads CAWKTGRNQPQHF. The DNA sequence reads TGTGCCTGGAAGACAGGGCGGAATCAGCCCCAGCATTTT.